The 18 T cell receptor beta chains below were found in one sample sequenced in a study of T cells after yellow fever vaccination. TCRdb re-analysed the 5' RACE reads in MiXCR, keeping a single row per CDR3 protein. The repertoire includes under 500,000 distinct CDR3 sequences, about 17% of them detected once, and 15% to 20% sits in the top ten. This specimen was PBMCs, taken before the yellow fever booster vaccination. These receptors were obtained from a man younger than 30 who received the YFV17D yellow fever vaccine.

The V gene is TRBV4-1, the J gene TRBJ2-7; no clear D. This CDR3 spans 12 amino acids. V gave up 1 base and J gave up 6 bases, with 7 bases separating them. Germline V gene data show CDR1 as MGHRA and CDR2 as YSYEKL. As DNA, the CDR3 is TGCGCCAGCAGCCAAGGGTTCAGCGAGCAGTACTTC. Encoded protein: CASSQGFSEQYF.

V gene TRBV9 combines with J gene TRBJ2-3; D remains ambiguous. This CDR3 comprises 12 residues. In germline, CDR1 is SGDLS, CDR2 YYNGEE. The V and J ends lost 3 bases and 9 bases respectively, with 11 bases between them. The CDR3 bases are TGTGCCAGCAGCGCGACGCCAGGAACGCAGTATTTT. It codes for CASSATPGTQYF.

This clonotype showed up just a few times. This sequence joins TRBV9 and TRBJ1-1; D is undetermined. CDR3 length equals 14 residues. The germline gives CDR1 SGDLS, CDR2 YYNGEE. The ends were cut back, 2 bases at V and 4 bases at J, with 12 bases in the middle. CDR3 sequence: CASSVYVPGTEAFF. For the CDR3, the DNA is TGTGCCAGCAGCGTGTACGTCCCGGGCACTGAAGCTTTCTTT.

This clonotype was observed a handful of times. J is TRBJ1-3 and V is TRBV6-2 or TRBV6-3, with D tentatively TRBD1 (5 bases). The CDR3 loop spans 15 amino acids. CDR1 is MNHEY, CDR2 SVGEGT, per germline. The ends were cut back, 6 bases at V and 0 bases at J, with 12 bases in the middle. CDR3: CASSRGTASGNTIYF. CDR3 nucleotide sequence: TGTGCCAGCAGCCGCGGGACTGCCTCTGGAAACACCATATATTTT.

J is TRBJ2-3 and V is TRBV18, with D perhaps matching TRBD1 (6 bases). The CDR3 has 15 amino acids. The germline CDR1 and CDR2 sequences are KGHSH and LQKENI. Between the trimmed V and J ends, which lost 4 bases and 0 bases, there was a span of 11 bases. In DNA form, the CDR3 reads TGTGCCAGCTCACGTGGGACACCTAGCACAGATACGCAGTATTTT. Its translation is CASSRGTPSTDTQYF.

This clonotype has a count of ten or more. The rearrangement uses TRBV9 and TRBJ2-1; 7 bases match TRBD1. The CDR3 is 12 residues long. The V gene's germline CDR1 is SGDLS and CDR2 YYNGEE. V was clipped by 3 bases and J by 8 bases; unmatched bases: 2. In DNA form, the CDR3 reads TGTGCCAGCAGCGGACAGGGATATGAGCAGTTCTTC. Protein sequence: CASSGQGYEQFF. The full variable domain, in which reference TRBV9 and TRBJ2-1 provide the parts outside the CDR3, is DSGVTQTPKHLITATGQRVTLRCSPRSGDLSVYWYQQSLDQGLQFLIQYYNGEERAKGNILERFSAQQFPDLHSELNLSSLELGDSALYFCASSGQGYEQFFGPGTRLTVL.

This clonotype was seen more than once but under ten times. The chain uses TRBV9 and TRBJ2-3, with TRBD2 matching 11 bases. Germline V gene lookup returns CDR1 SGDLS and CDR2 YYNGEE. V dropped 4 bases and J dropped 2; count of bases not matched to a gene: 6. The CDR3 length is 16 residues. CDR3: CASSSTSGGNTDTQYF. CDR3 coding DNA: TGTGCCAGCAGCTCAACTAGCGGGGGAAACACAGATACGCAGTATTTT.

The chain joins TRBV10-2 to TRBJ2-7, with TRBD1 as a possible D gene (5 bases). Germline CDR1 WSHSY, CDR2 SAAADI. The ends were cut back, 6 bases at V and 4 bases at J, with 10 bases in the middle. The CDR3 loop spans 12 amino acids. Written as DNA, the CDR3 is TGCGCCAGCAGGGGGCTTTCGTACGAGCAGTACTTC. Amino acid sequence: CASRGLSYEQYF.

Of note for this clonotype: A much larger clone sits a single nucleotide away, making a read error possible. The chain has TRBV27 and TRBJ1-6, with TRBD1 matching 12 bases. The length of the CDR3 is 15 residues. Germline CDR1 reads MNHEY; CDR2 reads SMNVEV (reference sequence). CDR3 region: CASSWDRGRNSHLHF. CDR3 coding DNA: TGTGCCAGCAGTTGGGACAGGGGGCGTAATTCACACCTCCACTTT.

The rearrangement links TRBV6-5 to TRBJ2-7; 10 bases map to TRBD1. This CDR3 is built from 15 residues. The germline V gene has CDR1 MNHEY and CDR2 SVGAGI. V was clipped by 5 bases and J by 0 bases; unmatched bases: 4. CDR3 sequence reads: CASSRDRGSSYEQYF. Here the CDR3 DNA reads TGTGCCAGCAGTCGGGACAGGGGAAGCTCCTACGAGCAGTACTTC.

The rearrangement uses TRBV3-1 and TRBJ1-2; D is unresolved. V was pared by 0 bases and J by 7 bases, with 15 bases between. The V gene's germline CDR1 is LGHDT and CDR2 YNNKEL (reference sequence). The CDR3 loop spans 15 amino acids. The CDR3 DNA follows: TGTGCCAGCAGCCAAGACGAGCGACAAAGAAGTGGCTACACCTTC. This codes for CASSQDERQRSGYTF.

The chain combines TRBV7-6 with TRBJ2-5; TRBD1 might be the D (6 bases). Germline V gene sequence: CDR1 SGHVS, CDR2 FNYEAQ. The CDR3 is 14 amino acids. Trimming removed 5 bases from V and 5 bases from J, with 15 bases in between. The CDR3 DNA is TGTGCCAGCAGCCCCTACAGGGACGGCGAGACCCAGTACTTC. This gives the protein CASSPYRDGETQYF.

The CDR3 nucleotides are TGCGCCAGCAGTGATACCCGGGGGGGGCAAGGAGGGTCGGATACGCAGTATTTT. This gives the protein CASSDTRGGQGGSDTQYF. This sequence joins TRBV10-2 and TRBJ2-3; 8 nucleotides match TRBD2. Germline-derived CDR1 and CDR2 are WSHSY and SAAADI. After removal of 3 bases from V and 6 bases from J, the junction contained 17 bases not matched to a gene. The CDR3 is 18 amino acids.

This clonotype has a count of ten or more. The rearrangement links TRBV28 to TRBJ2-5, with TRBD1 identical over 8 bases. The CDR3 is 14 amino acids. CDR1 is MDHEN, CDR2 SYDVKM, per germline. The V gene end was trimmed by 4 bases and the J gene end by 5 bases; junction bases not matched to a gene: 6. The CDR3 sequence is CASSSGQGGETQYF. DNA for the CDR3: TGTGCCAGCAGTTCTGGACAGGGCGGGGAGACCCAGTACTTC.

This clonotype has more than one count but fewer than ten. The rearrangement links TRBV20-1 to TRBJ1-5; 7 bases are a match to TRBD1. CDR3 length: 12 residues. The germline V gene encodes CDR1 DFQATT and CDR2 SNEGSKA (reference sequence). The chain's CDR3 is CSFGTENQPQHF. The CDR3 DNA is TGCAGCTTCGGGACAGAGAATCAGCCCCAGCATTTT.

V and J are TRBV5-1 and TRBJ1-2, with D maybe TRBD1 (5 bases). Per the germline V gene, CDR1 is SGHRS and CDR2 is YFSETQ. The V gene lost 4 bases and the J gene lost 8 bases, with 18 bases spanning the gap. CDR3 length: 14 residues. As DNA, the CDR3 is TGCGCCAGCAGCAGGCTTGGGGGATACGACGGCTACACCTTC. It yields the protein CASSRLGGYDGYTF.

Note on this clonotype: The CDR3 ends on some other residue instead of the conserved phenylalanine or tryptophan, so this is likely a read error. No DNA is shown, since the ends of the CDR3 on it are uncertain; the CDR3 is the one TCRdb lists. Here the CDR3 reads CASSPARGWVII. The chain employs TRBV5-8 and TRBJ2-6. The CDR3 numbers 12 amino acids, ends counted. Germline V gene data show CDR1 as SGHTS and CDR2 as YDEGEE.

This clonotype has more than one count but fewer than ten. The chain couples TRBV5-1 to TRBJ2-7; TRBD1 agrees at 10 bases. J was trimmed by 2 bases and V by 2 bases; bases with no gene match: 4. Germline CDR1 SGHRS, CDR2 YFSETQ. The CDR3 is made up of 15 amino acids. This CDR3 reads CASSFGTGVTYEQYF. The DNA of the CDR3 is TGCGCCAGCAGCTTCGGGACAGGGGTTACCTACGAGCAGTACTTC.